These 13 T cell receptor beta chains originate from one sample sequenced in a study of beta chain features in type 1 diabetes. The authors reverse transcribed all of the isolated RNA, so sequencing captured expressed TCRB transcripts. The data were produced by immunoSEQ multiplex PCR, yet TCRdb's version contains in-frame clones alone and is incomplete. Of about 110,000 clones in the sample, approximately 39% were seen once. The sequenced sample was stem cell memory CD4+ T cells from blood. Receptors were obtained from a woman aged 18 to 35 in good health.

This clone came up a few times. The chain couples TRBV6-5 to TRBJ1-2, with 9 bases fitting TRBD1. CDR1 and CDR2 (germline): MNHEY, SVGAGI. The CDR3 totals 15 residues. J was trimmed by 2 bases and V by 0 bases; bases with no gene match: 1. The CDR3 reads CASSYSGTGNYGYTF. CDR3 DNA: TGTGCCAGCAGTTACTCCGGGACAGGGAACTATGGCTACACCTTC.

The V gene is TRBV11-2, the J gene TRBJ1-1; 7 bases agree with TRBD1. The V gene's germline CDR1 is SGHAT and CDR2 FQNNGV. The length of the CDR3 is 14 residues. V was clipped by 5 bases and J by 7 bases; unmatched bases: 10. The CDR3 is CASSRPGAGGEAFF. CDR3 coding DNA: TGTGCCAGCAGCCGTCCCGGGGCAGGGGGTGAAGCTTTCTTT.

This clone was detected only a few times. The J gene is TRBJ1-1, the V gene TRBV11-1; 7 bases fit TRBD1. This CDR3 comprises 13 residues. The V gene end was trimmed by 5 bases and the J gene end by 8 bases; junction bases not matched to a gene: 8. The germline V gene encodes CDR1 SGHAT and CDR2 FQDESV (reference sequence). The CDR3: CASSEDRDREAFF. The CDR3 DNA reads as TGTGCCAGCAGCGAAGACCGGGACAGAGAAGCTTTCTTT.

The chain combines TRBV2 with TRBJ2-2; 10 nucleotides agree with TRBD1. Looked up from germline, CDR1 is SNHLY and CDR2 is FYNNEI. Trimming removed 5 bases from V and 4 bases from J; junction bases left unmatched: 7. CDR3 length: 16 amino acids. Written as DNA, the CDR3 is TGTGCCAGCAGTTACGACAGGGGGCAAAGCACCGGGGAGCTGTTTTTT. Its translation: CASSYDRGQSTGELFF. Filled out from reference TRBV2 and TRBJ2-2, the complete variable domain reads EPEVTQTPSHQVTQMGQEVILRCVPISNHLYFYWYRQILGQKVEFLVSFYNNEISEKSEIFDDQFSVERPDGSNFTLKIRSTKLEDSAMYFCASSYDRGQSTGELFFGEGSRLTVL.

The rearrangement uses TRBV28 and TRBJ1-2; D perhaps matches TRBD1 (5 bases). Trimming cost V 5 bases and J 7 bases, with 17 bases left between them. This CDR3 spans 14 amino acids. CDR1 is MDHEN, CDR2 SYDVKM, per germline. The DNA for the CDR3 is TGTGCCAGCAGTCAAGGAGGACGGGGGGGTGGCTACACCTTC. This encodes CASSQGGRGGGYTF.

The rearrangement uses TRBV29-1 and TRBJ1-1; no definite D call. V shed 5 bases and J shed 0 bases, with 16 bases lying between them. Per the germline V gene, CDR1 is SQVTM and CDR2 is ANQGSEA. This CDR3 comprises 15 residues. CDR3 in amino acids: CSVPAAGNLNTEAFF. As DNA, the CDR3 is TGCAGCGTTCCGGCTGCGGGGAACTTGAACACTGAAGCTTTCTTT.

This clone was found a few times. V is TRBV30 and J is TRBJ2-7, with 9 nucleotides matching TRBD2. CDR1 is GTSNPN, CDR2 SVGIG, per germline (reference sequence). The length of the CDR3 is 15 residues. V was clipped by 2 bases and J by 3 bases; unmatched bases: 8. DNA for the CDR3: TGTGCCTGGAGTTTGGAGCTAGCGGGAAACTACGAGCAGTACTTC. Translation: CAWSLELAGNYEQYF.

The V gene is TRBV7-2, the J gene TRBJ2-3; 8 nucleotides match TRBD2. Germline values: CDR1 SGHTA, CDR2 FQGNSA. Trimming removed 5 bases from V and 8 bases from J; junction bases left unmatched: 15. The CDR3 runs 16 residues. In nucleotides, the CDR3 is TGTGCCAGCAGCCCCCGTAACGGGAGGGCCTTAGGTACGCAGTATTTT. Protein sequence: CASSPRNGRALGTQYF.

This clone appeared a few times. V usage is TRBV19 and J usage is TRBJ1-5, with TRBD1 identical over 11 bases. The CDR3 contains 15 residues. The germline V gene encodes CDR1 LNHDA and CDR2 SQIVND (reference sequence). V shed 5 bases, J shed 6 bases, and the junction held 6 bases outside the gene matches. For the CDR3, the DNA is TGTGCCAGTAGTCCGGGACAGGGGGTGATTCAGCCCCAGCATTTT. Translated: CASSPGQGVIQPQHF.

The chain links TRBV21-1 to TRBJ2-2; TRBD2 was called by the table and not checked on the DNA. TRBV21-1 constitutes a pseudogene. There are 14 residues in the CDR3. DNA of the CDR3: TGTGCCGGTCCGGGACTATCGAACACCGGGGAGCTGTTTTTT. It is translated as CAGPGLSNTGELFF.

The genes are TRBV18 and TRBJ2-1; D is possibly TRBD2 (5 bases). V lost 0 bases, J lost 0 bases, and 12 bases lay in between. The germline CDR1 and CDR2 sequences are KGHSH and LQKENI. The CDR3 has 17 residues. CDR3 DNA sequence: TGTGCCAGCTCACCACCCCTCGGGGTTAGCTCCTACAATGAGCAGTTCTTC. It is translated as CASSPPLGVSSYNEQFF.

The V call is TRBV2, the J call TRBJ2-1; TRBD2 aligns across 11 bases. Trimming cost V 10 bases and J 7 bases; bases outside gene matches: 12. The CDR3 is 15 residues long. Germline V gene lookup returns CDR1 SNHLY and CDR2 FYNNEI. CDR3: CAMNLAGGPNNEQFF. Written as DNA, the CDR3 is TGTGCCATGAATTTAGCGGGAGGGCCTAATAATGAGCAGTTCTTC.

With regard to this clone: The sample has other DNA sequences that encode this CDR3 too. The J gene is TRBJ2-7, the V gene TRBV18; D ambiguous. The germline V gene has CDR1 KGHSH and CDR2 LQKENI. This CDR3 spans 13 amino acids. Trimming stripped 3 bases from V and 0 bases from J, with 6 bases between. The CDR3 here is CASSPGLSYEQYF. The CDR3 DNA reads TGTGCCAGCTCACCGGGCCTCTCCTACGAGCAGTACTTC.